Listed below are T cell receptor beta chains from one sample, sequenced in a study of T cell changes during pregnancy in multiple sclerosis. Repertoires were generated with immunoSEQ multiplex PCR, while TCRdb's copy carries only in-frame clones and drops some. The top ten clones hold less than 0.3% of a sample with roughly 48,000 clones, 85% to 95% of them seen once. Sequencing used CD4+ T cells from peripheral blood mononuclear cells, obtained in the third trimester of pregnancy. These TCRs come from a female donor with multiple sclerosis, enrolled in a pregnancy study. The CDR3 runs from the conserved cysteine through the conserved F or W. The D gene is left open where the match is weak. A clone size is listed for some rows: how often the clone was seen (once, few, many), or a class if it is expanded.

TRBV18	.	TRBJ2-3	.	CASSPPGQQSTDTQYF	TGTGCCAGCTCACCACCGGGGCAGCAAAGCACAGATACGCAGTATTTT
TRBV18	.	TRBJ2-2	.	CASSLTVIGELFF	TGTGCCAGCTCATTGACAGTGATCGGGGAGCTGTTTTTT
TRBV28	.	TRBJ2-1	TRBD2	CASSLSGSSYNEQFF	TGTGCCAGCAGTCTTAGCGGGAGCTCCTACAATGAGCAGTTCTTC
TRBV5-4	.	TRBJ1-2	.	CASSLVGAHSYGYTF	TGTGCCAGCAGCTTGGTAGGGGCGCACTCCTATGGCTACACCTTC
TRBV19	.	TRBJ1-2	.	CASSIGGQSSDLGGYTF	TGTGCCAGTAGTATCGGTGGGCAGAGCTCTGACCTTGGCGGCTACACCTTC
TRBV7-8	.	TRBJ1-1	.	CASSEGGDTEAFF	TGTGCCAGCAGCGAGGGAGGGGACACTGAAGCTTTCTTT
TRBV5-1	.	TRBJ2-7	TRBD1	CASSLNRQGLRYEQYF	TGCGCCAGCAGCTTGAACCGACAGGGGCTACGCTACGAGCAGTACTTC
TRBV10-2	.	TRBJ1-1	.	CASSDMTFNRNTEAFF	TGCGCCAGCAGTGATATGACATTCAATCGGAACACTGAAGCTTTCTTT
TRBV9	.	TRBJ2-7	TRBD2	CASSTGLAGGIYEQYF	TGTGCCAGCAGCACTGGACTAGCGGGAGGAATCTACGAGCAGTACTTC
TRBV2	.	TRBJ2-7	TRBD1	CASRGDRSNEQYF	TGTGCCAGCAGGGGGGACAGGTCCAACGAGCAGTACTTC
TRBV28	once	TRBJ1-4	.	CASRASATNEKLFF	TGTGCCAGCAGGGCCTCTGCAACTAATGAAAAACTGTTTTTT
TRBV7-3	.	TRBJ1-1	.	CASSLHGSGPTRRGTEAFF	TGTGCCAGCAGCTTACATGGTTCTGGGCCTACCCGACGGGGCACTGAAGCTTTCTTT
TRBV5-1	.	TRBJ1-1	.	CASSLGAGARMSGEAFF	TGCGCCAGCAGCTTGGGGGCAGGGGCGCGAATGTCGGGTGAAGCTTTCTTT
TRBV28	.	TRBJ1-5	TRBD1	CASSSNRGGISNQPQHF	TGTGCCAGCAGCTCCAACAGGGGTGGCATTAGCAATCAGCCCCAGCATTTT
TRBV27	.	TRBJ2-1	TRBD2	CASSGISGLAGNEQFF	TGTGCCAGCAGTGGGATCTCGGGACTAGCGGGCAATGAGCAGTTCTTC
TRBV5-1	.	TRBJ2-3	TRBD2	CASSRGGTDTQYF	TGCGCCAGCAGCCGGGGGGGCACAGATACGCAGTATTTT
TRBV7-2	once	TRBJ2-3	.	CASSLGTSATQYF	TGTGCCAGCAGCTTAGGGACATCGGCTACGCAGTATTTT
TRBV6-5	once	TRBJ1-2	.	CASSRTLNRMSGYTF	TGTGCCAGCAGTCGTACCCTAAACAGAATGAGCGGCTACACCTTC
TRBV15	.	TRBJ2-2	.	CATSRDPRVGELFF	TGTGCCACCAGCAGAGACCCGAGGGTCGGGGAGCTGTTTTTT
TRBV27	.	TRBJ2-3	.	CASSFRDLAGDTQYF	TGTGCCAGCAGTTTTCGGGATTTAGCTGGGGATACGCAGTATTTT
TRBV28	.	TRBJ2-7	.	CASSRNRDIGYEQYF	TGTGCCAGCAGCCGGAACCGGGACATCGGCTACGAGCAGTACTTC
TRBV2	.	TRBJ2-1	TRBD2	CASSEPASGTSYNEQFF	TGTGCCAGCAGTGAACCGGCTAGCGGGACCTCCTACAATGAGCAGTTCTTC
TRBV5-6	.	TRBJ1-2	.	CASSSRTDYYGYTF	TGTGCCAGCAGCTCCCGGACGGACTACTATGGCTACACCTTC
TRBV4-2	.	TRBJ2-2	TRBD1	CASSQRGRDTGELFF	TGTGCCAGCAGCCAGAGGGGGCGCGACACCGGGGAGCTGTTTTTT
TRBV21-1	.	TRBJ2-7	.	CASSKVKDRWNYEQYF	TGTGCCAGCAGCAAGGTTAAGGACAGATGGAACTACGAGCAGTACTTC
TRBV28	.	TRBJ1-5	TRBD1	CASSKRQGNQPQHF	TGTGCCAGCAGCAAGAGACAGGGGAATCAGCCCCAGCATTTT
TRBV7-3	.	TRBJ2-2	TRBD1	CASSYGTGTGELFF	TGTGCCAGCAGCTACGGGACAGGGACCGGGGAGCTGTTTTTT
TRBV5-1	.	TRBJ2-4	TRBD1	CASSLGQGKNIQYF	TGCGCCAGCAGCCTGGGACAGGGAAAAAACATTCAGTACTTC
TRBV5-5	.	TRBJ2-2	.	CASSPGGFTGELFF	TGTGCCAGCAGCCCAGGGGGGTTCACCGGGGAGCTGTTTTTT
TRBV2	.	TRBJ2-1	TRBD2	CASSDRTSGNEQFF	TGTGCCAGCAGTGACCGGACTAGCGGCAATGAGCAGTTCTTC
TRBV6-5	.	TRBJ2-3	TRBD2	CIVGSGRSDTQYF	TGTATAGTTGGTAGCGGGAGGTCAGATACGCAGTATTTT
TRBV28	.	TRBJ1-1	TRBD1	CASSFLGTGVNTEAFF	TGTGCCAGCAGTTTTCTAGGGACAGGGGTAAACACTGAAGCTTTCTTT
TRBV15	.	TRBJ1-1	.	CATSREPGIMNTEAFF	TGTGCCACCAGCAGAGAACCGGGTATAATGAACACTGAAGCTTTCTTT
TRBV2	.	TRBJ2-7	.	CASTNGYEQYF	TGTGCCAGCACCAACGGCTACGAGCAGTACTTC
TRBV7-9	.	TRBJ2-5	.	CASSFSVETQYF	TGTGCCAGCAGCTTTTCAGTAGAGACCCAGTACTTC
TRBV11-2	.	TRBJ1-1	TRBD1	CASSTGQGVILGNTEAFF	TGTGCCAGCAGCACTGGACAGGGGGTCATACTGGGGAACACTGAAGCTTTCTTT
TRBV7-3	.	TRBJ2-3	TRBD2	CASSLSGRTDTQYF	TGTGCCAGCAGCCTTAGCGGGAGGACAGATACGCAGTATTTT
TRBV5-1	.	TRBJ2-5	.	CASNFHPVSPTEETQYF	TGCGCCAGCAATTTTCATCCGGTTTCCCCTACTGAAGAGACCCAGTACTTC
TRBV11-2	.	TRBJ2-7	TRBD2	CASSLGSGGAPREQYF	TGTGCCAGCAGCTTAGGTTCGGGAGGGGCCCCTAGGGAGCAGTACTTC
TRBV7-2	.	TRBJ1-1	.	CASSLEGGNTEAFF	TGTGCCAGCAGCTTAGAAGGGGGGAACACTGAAGCTTTCTTT
TRBV19	.	TRBJ2-2	.	CASSMSNTGELFF	TGTGCCAGTAGTATGAGCAACACCGGGGAGCTGTTTTTT
TRBV18	.	TRBJ2-3	TRBD1	CASSPLGQGGTDTQYF	TGTGCCAGCTCACCCCTGGGACAGGGTGGCACAGATACGCAGTATTTT
TRBV7-6	.	TRBJ2-2	TRBD1	CASSILTDRAGTGELFF	TGTGCCAGCAGCATACTTACGGACAGGGCGGGCACCGGGGAGCTGTTTTTT
TRBV30	.	TRBJ1-6	.	CAWRDSRNSPLHF	TGTGCCTGGCGAGACAGCAGGAATTCACCCCTCCACTTT
TRBV5-1	.	TRBJ2-3	TRBD2	CASSWAPVAGEGDTQYF	TGCGCCAGCAGCTGGGCCCCCGTCGCGGGAGAGGGAGATACGCAGTATTTT
TRBV9	.	TRBJ1-6	.	CASSAEGGGSPLHF	TGTGCCAGCAGCGCGGAGGGAGGAGGTTCACCCCTCCACTTT
TRBV6-1	.	TRBJ2-7	TRBD2	CASSATSGSLSYEQYF	TGTGCCAGCAGTGCTACTAGCGGGAGCCTCTCCTACGAGCAGTACTTC
TRBV5-1	.	TRBJ1-2	.	CASSLGPGEGVKGYTF	TGCGCCAGCAGCTTGGGACCAGGGGAAGGGGTAAAAGGCTACACCTTC
TRBV6-1	.	TRBJ2-5	.	CASSERGGGGKTQYF	TGTGCCAGCAGTGAAAGGGGGGGAGGTGGTAAGACCCAGTACTTC
TRBV28	.	TRBJ1-1	.	CASSLLERGAFF	TGTGCCAGCAGTTTACTGGAAAGGGGAGCTTTCTTT
TRBV2	.	TRBJ2-7	TRBD2	CASSVYKRGPGRDSTYEQYF	TGTGCCAGCAGTGTATATAAGCGGGGACCGGGACGGGACTCAACCTACGAGCAGTACTTC
TRBV18	.	TRBJ2-3	.	CASSPRAGRGTDTQYF	TGTGCCAGCTCACCCAGGGCAGGCCGTGGCACAGATACGCAGTATTTT
TRBV5-4	.	TRBJ2-3	.	CASSLVRGGVSTDTQYF	TGTGCCAGCAGCTTGGTACGGGGCGGGGTGAGCACAGATACGCAGTATTTT
TRBV4-2	.	TRBJ2-3	TRBD2	CASSLYTGTSGSPTDTQYF	TGTGCCAGCAGCTTATACACCGGGACTAGCGGGAGTCCCACAGATACGCAGTATTTT
TRBV19	.	TRBJ2-1	TRBD2	CASSIPSGGARSYNEQFF	TGTGCCAGTAGTATCCCCAGCGGGGGGGCACGCTCCTACAATGAGCAGTTCTTC